This TCR beta chain was sequenced in a study of beta chain features in type 1 diabetes (dated by TCRdb to 2016 to 2019). Context from the whole study: Patients and healthy donors did not differ in mean age, gender distribution, total cell number or subset yield. Across all samples, about 110 million sorted cells were examined, and cell number per subset correlated strongly with RNA yield. In the study, recently diagnosed type 1 diabetes patients and matched healthy donors were compared on the TCRB repertoires of their sorted circulating CD4+ T cell subsets. Regulatory and stem cell-like memory subsets were isolated from only 8 patients and 8 healthy donors, whereas naive and central memory subsets came from all 30 or so donors. Summary of the overall study and its limitations: In all four CD4+ subsets, TCRB CDR3 length was moderately but significantly shorter in type 1 diabetes patients. The naive, central memory and regulatory TCRB repertoires appeared to resemble one another more closely among patients than among healthy donors. At VDJ recombination sites, type 1 diabetes patients had fewer insertions and more deleted nucleotides, which implies abnormalities in thymic rearrangement. Sequencing cDNA rather than genomic DNA could over-represent highly expressing activated cells, although activation and CD3 levels did not differ between groups. Because the HLA sub-analyses included only small numbers of individuals, any influence of HLA type on TCRB rearrangement was left unresolved. PCR may preferentially amplify shorter templates, but because patient and control samples were amplified and corrected together, any resulting skew would affect both groups equally.

With regard to this clone: Its antigen specificity is not known. No qualities accompany the bases; no much larger clone lies one base away.

The entire amount of isolated RNA was reverse transcribed using the High Capacity cDNA Reverse Transcription Kit, so the sequenced TCRB transcripts were expressed ones. Deep immunoSEQ sequencing was applied to naive, central memory and regulatory T cell samples, giving an average of about 3.7 million total reads per sample. After sorted cells were lysed in RLT buffer, RNA was extracted with DNase-treated RNeasy Micro or Mini kits, with the choice depending on cell number. Each cell subset was processed separately to prevent cross-contamination, with patient and healthy donor samples processed together. The immunoSEQ multiplex PCR was used to amplify TCRB sequences from cDNA, yielding 87-bp fragments that span the CDR3 region. Sequencing of the amplicons was performed on the Illumina HiSeq platform. In the authors' own workflow: PCR bias was computationally corrected using synthetic template baselines, reads within Hamming distance 2 were collapsed, and singletons that could not be merged were discarded. Reads were aligned against IMGT to assign V, D and J genes, CDR3 length and insertions or deletions at six rearrangement sites. Within each subset, clonotype counts were normalized to the number of sorted cells before true diversity and Gini coefficients were calculated with the tcR R package. The overlap coefficient, calculated on TCRB nucleotide sequences, was used to quantify repertoire sharing. As a proxy for the pre-selection repertoire, out-of-frame TCRB sequences from naive cells were analyzed. TCRdb retrieved this table from immuneACCESS and kept in-frame rearrangements only. Not all clones are present; in checked studies, unresolved V genes account for under half, and no reason is known for the remainder. V and J calls and clone size are as listed in that table; D and trimming were resolved from the DNA. This sample lists a few hundred thousand clones; 10% to 15% were detected once. About 0.017% of the sample comes from the top ten.

Each donor gave one peripheral blood draw, averaging roughly 100 mL, which was collected into heparinised tubes. A BD FACSAria II and a panel including CD45RO, CCR7, CD25, CD127, CD95 and CD27 were used to sort naive, central memory, regulatory and stem cell-like memory CD4+ T cells. Purity was above 95% for every sorted population. Right away, PBMCs were isolated by Lymphoprep density gradient centrifugation and were stained directly, with no culture step. Samples were stained and sorted in pairs, with one healthy donor and one patient per experiment, so that batch effects were minimized. Based on the germline V gene (reference sequence), the CDR1 and CDR2 sequences are MNHEY and SMNVEV. The CDR3 runs 17 residues from the cysteine to the phenylalanine. Solely the CDR3 DNA is kept, with 51 bases framed from the first base. Relative to germline, V is missing 3 bases and J is missing 7 bases, with 6 bases of the junction outside any gene match.

The clonotype was recovered from a man aged 18 to 35 in good health. This sequence uses TRBV27 and TRBJ2-1; the junction holds 16 bases that match TRBD2. Material: naive CD4+ T cells from blood. The cell subset or site label here, explained by the study, means: true naive CD4+ T cells. In nucleotide form, the sequence is TGTGCCAGCAGTTTGACCGGGACTAGCGGGGGGGCAAATGAGCAGTTCTTC. This yields the protein CASSLTGTSGGANEQFF.